The present entry profiles one TCR beta chain with its context. Its target is not known. The repertoire was sequenced with immunoSEQ multiplex PCR; TCRdb's copy has only in-frame clones and lacks some. The table lists around 510,000 clones, about 96% of them singletons. Germline V gene lookup returns CDR1 SGHDN and CDR2 FVKESK. This CDR3 has 13 amino acids. The V end was cut by 3 bases, the J end by 0 bases, with 5 bases between. This specimen comes from a study of shared clonotypes between healthy human individuals. The study's findings and limits: The researchers took only blood, and tissue repertoires probably look different.

This chain joins TRBV14 and TRBJ2-5, with D hard to call. The sequence derives from a woman aged 25 to 39 in good health. Specimen: naive CD4+ T cells sorted from blood. The subset here: CD45RA+ positively selected. The CDR3 DNA follows: TGTGCCAGCAGCCAGTTAAACCAAGAGACCCAGTACTTC. Translated, it gives CASSQLNQETQYF.